The TCR beta chain under discussion was sequenced for a study of blood T cell repertoires in COVID-19 (dated by TCRdb to about 2020). At the level of the whole study: Samples covering the acute and convalescent phases of COVID-19 were provided by collaborators in the United States, Italy and Spain. The material from the prospective study consisted of cDNA or gDNA derived from T cells, B-cell-depleted T cells, or PBMCs. Deeply sampled blood TCRbeta repertoires from subjects exposed to, actively infected with, or recovered from COVID-19 were included in the dataset. The repertoires were released in a freely available public database meant as a resource for research on the immune response to SARS-CoV-2. The samples were drawn from the first 160 participants of the ongoing ImmuneRACE study and from 1,254 subjects provided by 6 global collaborators. Nearly every sample came with metadata listing a de-identified subject ID, COVID-19 status, age in years and sex. Where available, HLA class I and class II types were taken from metadata supplied by the sample provider and were not determined by assay-based typing.

Each collaborating institution followed its own protocols to collect whole blood in K2EDTA tubes. For TCRbeta analysis, collaborator samples were shipped as frozen whole blood, as isolated PBMCs, or as DNA extracted from either sample type. A note on this clone: Its target antigen remains unknown. Base-call qualities are not available, and no considerably larger clone is one nucleotide away.

Ends trimmed: V by 2 bases, J by 2 bases; bases unmatched to a gene: 3. Looking up the germline V gene (reference sequence) yields CDR1 WNHNN and CDR2 SYGVQD. From its cysteine to its phenylalanine, the CDR3 spans 15 amino acids. The sequence is cut down to CDR3 DNA, 45 bases in frame from base 1. Study-wide findings and limitations: The quantity of clinical and demographic metadata differed by source and by participant and was supplied without curation.

The immunoSEQ Assay, a bias-controlled multiplex PCR, was used to amplify TCRbeta CDR3 regions from genomic DNA. The paper's processing steps were these. Within the assay, amplification of reference gene primers was used to estimate how many nucleated cells each sample contained. To quantify the absolute abundance of each unique TCRbeta CDR3 rearrangement, sequence reads were collapsed and filtered. Productive Simpson clonality was computed per sample as the square root of Simpson's diversity index over productive rearrangements. Not all clones reach the TCRdb copy of this immuneACCESS table, which keeps in-frame sequences only. Checked studies attribute under half of the gap to unresolved V genes and leave the rest unexplained. V, J and clone size reflect that table, while D and trimming were determined from the DNA. This sample gives 59,000 or so clones in total; 83% of them show up just once. The top ten constitute about 5.8% of the sample.

The sequence joins TRBV10-1 to TRBJ2-7; a stretch of 10 junction bases matches TRBD1. The sample comprised peripheral blood. This TCR derives from a human donor in a cohort sampled during active COVID-19. The DNA sequence is as follows: TGCGCCAGCAGTGAGGCCGGGACAGGGGCCTACGAGCAGTACTTC. This translates into CASSEAGTGAYEQYF.